The entry below gives a single T cell receptor beta chain sequence along with its context. Antigen specificity is unknown. These data originate in a study of OX40 agonist ivuxolimab in advanced cancers. The germline gives CDR1 LNHDA, CDR2 SQIVND (reference sequence). V dropped 5 bases and J dropped 2; count of bases not matched to a gene: 5. This CDR3 region has 15 residues. TCRdb's copy holds only in-frame clones and misses some; the assay was immunoSEQ multiplex PCR. The table shows about 66,000 clones, with about nine tenths occurring only once. Study-wide results and limits: Partial responders receiving 0.1-3.0 mg/kg showed among the lowest clonal expansion.

The TCR comes from an adult with an advanced solid tumor such as melanoma, head and neck, liver or kidney cancer. The sequenced sample was CD4+ or CD8+ T cells sorted from blood, obtained in a trial of the OX40 agonist ivuxolimab. This chain links TRBV19 with TRBJ1-5; 8 bases are shared with TRBD1. CDR3 loop: CASSLGQGGNQPQHF. The CDR3 DNA sequence: TGTGCCAGTAGTCTAGGACAGGGAGGCAATCAGCCCCAGCATTTT.